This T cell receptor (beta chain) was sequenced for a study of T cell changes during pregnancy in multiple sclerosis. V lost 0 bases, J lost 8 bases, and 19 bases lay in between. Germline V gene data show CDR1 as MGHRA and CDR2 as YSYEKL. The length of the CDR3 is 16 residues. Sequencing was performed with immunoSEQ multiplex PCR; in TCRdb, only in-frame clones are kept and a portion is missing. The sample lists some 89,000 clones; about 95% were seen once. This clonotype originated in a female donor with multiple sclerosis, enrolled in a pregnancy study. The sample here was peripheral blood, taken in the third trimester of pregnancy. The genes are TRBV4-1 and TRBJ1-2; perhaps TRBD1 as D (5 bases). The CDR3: CASSQEPSWGVGGYTF. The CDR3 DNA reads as TGCGCCAGCAGCCAAGAGCCCTCGTGGGGGGTGGGAGGCTACACCTTC.